This paragraph covers one TCR beta chain sequence. Seattle researchers signed up patients amid active infection and tracked them longitudinally. The data originate from a study of blood T cell repertoires in COVID-19. Study background: Samples taken during acute and convalescent COVID-19 were collected in the United States, Italy and Spain. Sample material is recorded as cDNA or gDNA derived from T cells, B-cell-depleted T cells, or PBMCs.

Profiling relied on immunoSEQ multiplex PCR, and the TCRdb table lists in-frame clones only, not all of them. The sample consists of about 150,000 clones, more than 75% of them appearing once. The CDR3 runs to 15 residues. Germline assignment: CDR1 SGHRS and CDR2 YFSETQ. Trimming pared 4 bases from V and 6 bases from J, leaving 20 bases between. This receptor was taken from a man aged 55 to 70 with COVID-19, enrolled during active disease. The source material was peripheral blood. The chain is built from TRBV5-1 and TRBJ2-7; D perhaps matches TRBD1 (6 bases). The CDR3 DNA is TGCGCCAGCAGCCCGGACAGATTGACCGAGGGCGAGCAGTACTTC. Its protein is CASSPDRLTEGEQYF.